This TCR beta chain originates from a study of blood T cell repertoires in COVID-19. Study details: T cells, B-cell-depleted T cells, or PBMCs supplied cDNA or gDNA.

The CDR3 extends over 11 amino acids. Germline V gene sequence: CDR1 SQVTM, CDR2 ANQGSEA. The V gene lost 4 bases and the J gene lost 7 bases, with 11 bases spanning the gap. Only in-frame clones appear in the TCRdb table, and some are missing; sequencing was by immunoSEQ multiplex PCR. The sample includes tens of thousands of clones, 91% of them seen just once. The TCR originated in a woman in her 50s in a cohort sampled during active COVID-19. The J gene is TRBJ2-7, the V gene TRBV29-1, with a possible D match to TRBD2 (5 bases). The sample comprised peripheral blood. The CDR3 DNA reads TGCAGCGTTGGGTCCCAGCGGGAGCAGTACTTC. Amino acid sequence: CSVGSQREQYF.